One TCR beta chain is described in this entry. This entry comes from a study of blood T cell repertoires in COVID-19. Profiling relied on immunoSEQ multiplex PCR, and the TCRdb table lists in-frame clones only, not all of them. The data contain 450,000 or so clones, 85% to 90% of them singletons. Unmatched junction bases numbered 6, after V lost 5 bases and J lost 7 bases. This CDR3 spans 15 amino acids. CDR1 and CDR2 from the germline V gene are MNHEY and SVGAGI. Sequencing used peripheral blood. The TCR sequence derives from a young man with COVID-19, enrolled during active disease. This sequence joins TRBV6-5 and TRBJ1-4, with TRBD1 matching over 11 bases. In DNA, the CDR3 is TGTGCCAGCAGTCTAGGGACAGGGGGAGGTGAAAAACTGTTTTTT. Encoded protein: CASSLGTGGGEKLFF.